This T cell receptor (beta chain) was recovered during a study of blood T cell repertoires in COVID-19. TCRdb's table, derived via immunoSEQ multiplex PCR, lists solely in-frame clones and lacks some. The sample lists under 300,000 clones, roughly 89% occurring once. V lost 5 bases and J lost 4, with 5 bases in between. The length of the CDR3 is 11 residues. The chain combines TRBV12-3 or TRBV12-4 with TRBJ1-1; D not resolved. Material for sequencing was peripheral blood. The receptor comes from a woman aged 40 to 50 who had recovered from COVID-19. The DNA of the CDR3 is TGTGCCAGCAGTGTCCTCACTGAAGCTTTCTTT. Amino acids: CASSVLTEAFF.